This record looks at one T cell receptor (beta chain) sequence and its context. The specificity of this receptor is unknown. Base qualities are not at hand, and no much larger clone is one base apart. The record originates from a study of CD8+CD57+ T cells in acquired aplastic anemia (dated by TCRdb to 2016 to 2019). Regarding the research as a whole: On average, sorted CD4+ and CD8+ cells yielded 3.2 ug of extracted DNA, with a range of roughly 0.19 to 27.4 ug. Healthy donor samples averaged roughly 9.9 million reads for CD4+ and roughly 12 million for CD8+ cells. The paper's findings and limits, for the study overall: Between patients and healthy controls, no significant difference in CD8+ Simpson's diversity was found (P=0.060). About 30 CD8+ CDR3 sequences were found to be shared between patients and controls, but these sequences appeared to be highly expressed in patients and within the immunodominant clones of the patients.

The CDR3 runs 13 amino acids, cysteine and phenylalanine included. CDR3 DNA is the only sequence kept; it has 39 bases, read in frame from the first base. The germline V gene supplies CDR1 SGDLS and CDR2 YYNGEE. V sheds 3 bases and J sheds 6 bases, leaving 12 bases between their ends. Profiling of TCR beta VDJ combinations and CDR3 sequences used genomic DNA as the template. An Illumina HiSeq 2000 was used for TCR repertoire sequencing. The paper's data handling went like this. Repertoires were assessed using TRBV/TRBJ rearrangement plots, CDR3 size and DJ length profiles, and Simpson's diversity index. The most abundant DNA sequence in the deep sequencing data was defined as the immunodominant clone. CDR3 amino acid sequences were checked for sharing between subjects and were compared against published repertoires and the VDJdb database. TCRdb trimmed public reads at Q25 via fastp, called clones via MiXCR and kept in-frame beta chains. Rows matching on CDR3 protein sequence are summarized as one entry with the most common DNA and genes. These V and J calls originate from TCRdb's pipeline instead of the authors' own analysis. Across this sample there are roughly 420,000 distinct CDR3 sequences, with around 68% seen only once. In total, the top ten clones hold 3% to 5% of the sample.

In this study, sorted CD4+ and CD8+ T cells from the blood of healthy subjects and of severe aplastic anemia patients had their TCR repertoires deep-sequenced. Ficoll-Paque density gradient centrifugation was used to isolate peripheral blood mononuclear cells. CD4+ and CD8+ T cells were sorted by FACS or magnetic beads before DNA extraction. This chain joins TRBV9 to TRBJ1-1, and perhaps TRBD1 as D gene, on 5 matching bases. The receptor was derived from a human donor in good health, serving as a control. Sequenced material: sorted CD4+, CD8+, or CD8+CD57+ T cells (not recorded which) from PBMCs. The CDR3 is CASSEAAGAEAFF. The nucleotide sequence is given as TGTGCCAGCAGCGAAGCCGCGGGGGCTGAAGCTTTCTTT.